This note documents a single TCR beta chain sequence. What it binds is unknown. Genomic DNA acted as the template from which TCR beta VDJ combination and CDR3 sequence profiling were carried out. One entry per CDR3 protein, called by TCRdb with MiXCR from the reads. The table shows around 130,000 distinct CDR3 sequences, with 55% to 70% occurring only once. Before being chosen for sequencing, patients had shown CD8+CD57+ cell expansion by flow cytometry. Each patient gave a blood sample that was collected before any therapy had been received. This sample is part of a study of CD8+CD57+ T cells in acquired aplastic anemia. The wider study: Quantities of DNA derived from sorted CD4+ and CD8+ cells averaged 3.2 ug.

General observations from the study: Any difference that existed in CD8+ Simpson's diversity between patients and controls was not significant. In common between the patients and the controls were around 29 CD8+ CDR3 sequences.

V lost 3 bases and J 4 bases, leaving 9 bases between the germline ends. From germline, CDR1 is LNHDA and CDR2 SQIVND (reference sequence). The CDR3 is 13 residues long. Sequencing was done on a sample of sorted CD4+, CD8+, or CD8+CD57+ T cells (not recorded which) from PBMCs. This receptor was obtained from a human donor with aplastic anemia. The chain employs TRBV19 and TRBJ1-1; a possible D gene is TRBD1 (6 bases). The CDR3 loop is CASSIRGVTEAFF. The CDR3 DNA reads TGTGCCAGTAGTATTAGGGGGGTCACTGAAGCTTTCTTT. The entire variable domain, with the rest obtained from reference TRBV19 and TRBJ1-1, is as follows: DGGITQSPKYLFRKEGQNVTLSCEQNLNHDAMYWYRQDPGQGLRLIYYSQIVNDFQKGDIAEGYSVSREKKESFPLTVTSAQKNPTAFYLCASSIRGVTEAFFGQGTRLTVV.